This T cell receptor (beta chain) emerged from a study of a mutant IDH1 vaccine in newly diagnosed glioma. Turning to the study itself: Treated patients were about 60% male, about 38% female, mean age approximately 41 years. Most patients had received both radiotherapy and temozolomide, the prior options being radiotherapy, temozolomide, or both. Study-wide results and limits: Vaccine-induced immune responses were detected in approximately 92% of patients.

The V segment lost 4 bases and the J segment 4 bases; nucleotides outside the gene matches: 9. Germline CDR1 SGHNT, CDR2 YYREEE (reference sequence). The CDR3 spans 16 residues. The protocol was immunoSEQ multiplex PCR, while the TCRdb copy is restricted to in-frame clones and leaves out a portion. The sample lists under 70,000 clones, 84% occurring once. This clone came up once. Its antigen is unidentified. The time point here: week 23, last vaccination. The content of each vaccine dose was 300 ug of mutant IDH1 20-mer peptide, and topical imiquimod accompanied it. Sample: PBMCs, taken from a glioma patient whose treatment included an IDH1 peptide vaccine. The chain is built from TRBV5-4 and TRBJ2-2; 8 bases fit TRBD2. This receptor was taken from a man between 18 and 35 years old with glioma. CDR3: CASSPSAGAFTGELFF. The CDR3 bases are TGTGCCAGCAGCCCTTCAGCGGGGGCCTTCACCGGGGAGCTGTTTTTT. Looking up the rest from reference TRBV5-4 and TRBJ2-2 gives the full variable domain: ETGVTQSPTHLIKTRGQQVTLRCSSQSGHNTVSWYQQALGQGPQFIFQYYREEENGRGNFPPRFSGLQFPNYSSELNVNALELDDSALYLCASSPSAGAFTGELFFGEGSRLTVL.